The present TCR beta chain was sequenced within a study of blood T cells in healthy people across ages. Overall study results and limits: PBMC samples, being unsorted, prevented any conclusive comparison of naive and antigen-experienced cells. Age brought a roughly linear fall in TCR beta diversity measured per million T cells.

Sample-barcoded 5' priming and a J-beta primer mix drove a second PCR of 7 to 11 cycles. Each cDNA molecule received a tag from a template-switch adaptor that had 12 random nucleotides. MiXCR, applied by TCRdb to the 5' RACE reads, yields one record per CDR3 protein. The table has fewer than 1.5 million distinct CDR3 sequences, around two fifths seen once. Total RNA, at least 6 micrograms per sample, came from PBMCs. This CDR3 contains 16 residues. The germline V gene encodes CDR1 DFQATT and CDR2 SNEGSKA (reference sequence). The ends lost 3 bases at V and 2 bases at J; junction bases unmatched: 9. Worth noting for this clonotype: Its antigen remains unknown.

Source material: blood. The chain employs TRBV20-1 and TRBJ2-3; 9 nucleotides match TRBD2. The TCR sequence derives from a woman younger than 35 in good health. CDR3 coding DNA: TGCAGTGCTAGCCAGATTAGCGGGGGCATCACAGATACGCAGTATTTT. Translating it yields CSASQISGGITDTQYF.